This TCR beta chain was retrieved from a study of T cells after somatic rescue of genetic block. Some clones are missing from TCRdb's copy, which holds only in-frame ones; the method was immunoSEQ multiplex PCR. The sample yields 100,000 to 120,000 clones, over 80% seen once. The V gene lost 7 bases and the J gene lost 5 bases, with 15 bases spanning the gap. The CDR3 runs 13 residues. Germline-derived CDR1 and CDR2 are SGHTS and YDEGEE. The V and J genes are TRBV5-8 and TRBJ2-5; no clear D gene. The TCR originated in a woman aged 18-30 years. Sequencing was done on a sample of peripheral blood mononuclear cells (PBMCs). The CDR3 loop reads CASARDVGETQYF. In nucleotides, the CDR3 is TGTGCCAGCGCGAGAGACGTGGGGGAGACCCAGTACTTC.